The 27 T cell receptor beta chains given below trace back to one sample, sequenced in a study of cytomegalovirus exposure and HLA in healthy donors. PCR employed 60 Vbeta and 13 Jbeta primers. Repertoires were generated with immunoSEQ multiplex PCR, while TCRdb's copy carries only in-frame clones and drops some. Here the sample spans around 200,000 clones, about 80% being singletons. The sequencing sample was made of PBMCs. These receptors originate from a woman aged 50 to 60 in good health and CMV-seronegative.

V and J are TRBV10-2 and TRBJ1-1; tentatively, D is TRBD1 (5 bases). Trimming took 5 bases from V and 1 from J, leaving 11 bases between them. The CDR3 has 14 residues. Germline values: CDR1 WSHSY, CDR2 SAAADI. CDR3 bases: TGCGCCAGCAGTCGGGACTGGACGAACACTGAAGCTTTCTTT. Translation: CASSRDWTNTEAFF.

The CDR3 DNA sequence: TGTGCCACCAGCAGGGGACGGGGACAAGCCTCCTACGAGCAGTACTTC. Translated: CATSRGRGQASYEQYF. This chain uses TRBV15 with TRBJ2-7; maybe TRBD1 (6 bases). This CDR3 region has 16 residues. CDR1 LNHNV and CDR2 YYDKDF come from the germline V gene (reference sequence). The ends were cut back, 3 bases at V and 0 bases at J, with 15 bases in the middle.

Concerning this clone: The junction and the germline gene differ at one end; a read error may be behind it. The V and J genes are TRBV19 and TRBJ2-7; 8 bases map to TRBD1. CDR3 length: 15 residues. Germline V gives CDR1 LNHDA, CDR2 SQIVND (reference sequence). CDR3 bases: TGTGCCAGTAGCGAGAACAGGGGGGTGGACTACGGGCAGTACTTC. Protein sequence: CASSENRGVDYGQYF.

The chain links TRBV7-9 to TRBJ2-1; D is possibly TRBD1 (6 bases). Trimming left V 5 bases short and J 8 bases short, with 16 bases between. This CDR3 is 14 amino acids long. Germline V gene lookup returns CDR1 SEHNR and CDR2 FQNEAQ (reference sequence). DNA of the CDR3: TGTGCCAGCAGCGCAGGACAGATTTTGGATGAGCAGTTCTTC. Residues: CASSAGQILDEQFF.

The chain carries TRBV27 and TRBJ1-1, with no clear D. The V gene's germline CDR1 is MNHEY and CDR2 SMNVEV (reference sequence). The V end was cut by 0 bases, the J end by 3 bases, with 5 bases between. The CDR3 spans 13 residues. The CDR3 sequence is CASSLSRDTEAFF. CDR3 in DNA: TGTGCCAGCAGTTTATCTCGGGACACTGAAGCTTTCTTT.

The V gene is TRBV19, the J gene TRBJ2-7; 8 nucleotides align to TRBD1. The CDR3 loop spans 15 amino acids. Germline V CDR1 and CDR2: LNHDA, SQIVND (reference sequence). V lost 9 bases to trimming and J lost 0 bases; unmatched junction nucleotides: 10. CDR3 nucleotide sequence: TGTGCCAGGGAGCCCCAGGGGGCTTCCTCCTACGAGCAGTACTTC. It specifies CAREPQGASSYEQYF.

The chain recombines TRBV11-2 with TRBJ2-7; D possibly corresponds to TRBD1 (6 bases). The ends were cut back, 1 base at V and 3 bases at J, with 13 bases in the middle. The CDR3 extends over 15 amino acids. Looked up from germline, CDR1 is SGHAT and CDR2 is FQNNGV. In nucleotides, the CDR3 is TGTGCCAGCAGCTTAGGAACAGGGAAGGGCTACGAGCAGTACTTC. It specifies CASSLGTGKGYEQYF.

This chain links TRBV7-9 with TRBJ2-5; D gene uncertain. This CDR3 spans 15 amino acids. Trimming pared 0 bases from V and 5 bases from J, leaving 13 bases between. Germline assignment: CDR1 SEHNR and CDR2 FQNEAQ (reference sequence). The CDR3 is CASSLALGSMETQYF. The CDR3 DNA is TGTGCCAGCAGCTTAGCGCTGGGCAGCATGGAGACCCAGTACTTC.

The CDR3 nucleotides read TGTGCCAGCAGCGGCGACGGGGATAATTCACCCCTCCACTTT. It encodes CASSGDGDNSPLHF. This chain connects TRBV2 to TRBJ1-6; D is undetermined. This CDR3 is 14 amino acids long. V gave up 6 bases and J gave up 5 bases, with 11 bases separating them. CDR1 and CDR2 (germline): SNHLY, FYNNEI.

As to this clone: One junction end does not reproduce the germline sequence, and a read error may be involved. The rearrangement uses TRBV6-1 and TRBJ1-1; D may be TRBD1 (6 bases). Germline CDR1 reads MNHNS; CDR2 reads SASEGT. The CDR3 loop spans 13 amino acids. CDR3 coding DNA: TGTGCCAGCAGTCCGTGGGGGCTGACTGAAGCTTTTTTT. It encodes CASSPWGLTEAFF.

The chain joins TRBV4-2 to TRBJ2-7, with 9 bases that match TRBD2. Trimming at V came to 0 bases and at J to 7 bases, leaving 13 bases not matched to a gene. CDR1 and CDR2 (germline): LGHNA, YNFKEQ. This CDR3 is built from 17 residues. CDR3 in DNA: TGTGCCAGCAGCCAAGAATCTTTCCTAGCGGGACCCGTTGAGCAGTACTTC. Protein: CASSQESFLAGPVEQYF.

The V and J genes are TRBV2 and TRBJ2-2, with 8 positions matching TRBD2. This CDR3 is built from 16 residues. Germline lookup yields CDR1 SNHLY and CDR2 FYNNEI. The trim removed 6 bases at V and 6 bases at J, leaving 12 bases unmatched. CDR3 nucleotides: TGTGCCAGCAGGGTCGGGCTAGCGGGCGGATCCGGGGAGCTGTTTTTT. Its protein is CASRVGLAGGSGELFF.

The J gene is TRBJ1-2, the V gene TRBV5-1; D is uncertain. The CDR3 sequence is 13 residues long. Trimming took 4 bases from V and 6 from J, leaving 13 bases between them. Germline V gives CDR1 SGHRS, CDR2 YFSETQ. Written as DNA, the CDR3 is TGCGCCAGCAGCCAAACCGGAGCTGATGGCTACACCTTC. Its protein product is CASSQTGADGYTF. Supplemented by reference TRBV5-1 and TRBJ1-2, the full variable domain reads KAGVTQTPRYLIKTRGQQVTLSCSPISGHRSVSWYQQTPGQGLQFLFEYFSETQRNKGNFPGRFSGRQFSNSRSEMNVSTLELGDSALYLCASSQTGADGYTFGSGTRLTVV.

J is TRBJ2-7 and V is TRBV7-6; 7 bases match TRBD1. Germline lookup yields CDR1 SGHVS and CDR2 FNYEAQ. This CDR3 spans 13 amino acids. V was pared by 0 bases and J by 4 bases, with 0 bases of the junction left unmatched. The CDR3 here is CASSLATGYEQYF. The CDR3 nucleotides read TGTGCCAGCAGCTTAGCGACAGGGTACGAGCAGTACTTC. The entire variable domain, with the rest obtained from reference TRBV7-6 and TRBJ2-7, is as follows: GAGVSQSPRYKVTKRGQDVALRCDPISGHVSLYWYRQALGQGPEFLTYFNYEAQQDKSGLPNDRFSAERPEGSISTLTIQRTEQRDSAMYRCASSLATGYEQYFGPGTRLTVT.

The V call is TRBV27, the J call TRBJ2-7; tentatively, D is TRBD1 (8 bases). CDR1 is MNHEY and CDR2 is SMNVEV in the germline V gene (reference sequence). This CDR3 is 13 amino acids long. Trimming pared 6 bases from V and 4 bases from J, leaving 13 bases between. This CDR3 reads CASRNRGGYEQYF. The DNA for the CDR3 is TGTGCCAGCAGAAACAGGGGGGGGTACGAGCAGTACTTC.

V gene TRBV28 combines with J gene TRBJ2-7; maybe TRBD1 (7 bases). The CDR3 length is 14 residues. Germline lookup yields CDR1 MDHEN and CDR2 SYDVKM. V was shortened by 6 bases and J by 2 bases, with 14 bases between the two germline ends. CDR3 coding DNA: TGTGCCAGCAGCGCGGGACAGACGACCTACGAGCAGTACTTC. Its translation is CASSAGQTTYEQYF.

This chain joins TRBV15 and TRBJ2-5; no clear D. This CDR3 comprises 12 residues. Trimming shortened V by 3 bases and J by 4 bases, and 6 bases separated the two germline ends. Germline loops: CDR1 LNHNV, CDR2 YYDKDF (reference sequence). CDR3 protein: CATSRGPETQYF. The CDR3 DNA is TGTGCCACCAGCAGGGGCCCAGAGACCCAGTACTTC.

This rearrangement joins TRBV6-5 to TRBJ2-5; TRBD2 matches 13 bases. CDR1 is MNHEY and CDR2 is SVGAGI in the germline V gene. CDR3 size: 14 residues. Losses at the gene ends were 10 bases for V and 4 bases for J; bases not matched to a gene: 6. The CDR3 here is CATKLAGGPETQYF. In DNA, the CDR3 is TGTGCCACCAAACTAGCGGGAGGGCCAGAGACCCAGTACTTC.

By sample fraction, this clone is medium-sized. The CDR3 nucleotides read TGCGCCAGCAGCCCCGGACAGGACGCGAACACCGGGGAGCTGTTTTTT. Residues: CASSPGQDANTGELFF. The rearrangement joins TRBV4-1 to TRBJ2-2; 7 positions agree with TRBD1. CDR3 length equals 16 residues. V trimming: 4 bases; J trimming: 0 bases; junction bases outside the gene matches: 5. Germline CDR1 is MGHRA and CDR2 is YSYEKL.

The V gene is TRBV5-4, the J gene TRBJ2-2; 11 bases map to TRBD2. Trimming took 4 bases from V and 5 from J; bases not matched to a gene: 4. CDR3 length: 15 residues. Germline CDR1 and CDR2: SGHNT and YYREEE (reference sequence). CDR3 DNA: TGTGCCAGCAGCAGGGGACTAGCGGAAACCGGGGAGCTGTTTTTT. This encodes CASSRGLAETGELFF.

This chain uses TRBV7-2 with TRBJ2-2; 8 bases line up with TRBD1. In germline, CDR1 is SGHTA, CDR2 FQGNSA. The CDR3 loop spans 14 amino acids. V lost 4 bases and J lost 6; bases outside the gene matches: 4. CDR3 amino acids: CASSSGTGPGELFF. For the CDR3, the DNA is TGTGCCAGCAGCTCCGGGACAGGTCCCGGGGAGCTGTTTTTT.

The table lists this clone with a count of one. The chain is built from TRBV2 and TRBJ1-1, with D maybe TRBD1 (5 bases). Trimming removed 4 bases from V and 0 bases from J, with 12 bases in between. CDR3 length equals 15 residues. Germline CDR1 and CDR2: SNHLY and FYNNEI. CDR3 protein: CASSGSGGVNTEAFF. As DNA, the CDR3 is TGTGCCAGCAGTGGATCCGGGGGGGTGAACACTGAAGCTTTCTTT. The variable domain in full, completed from reference TRBV2 and TRBJ1-1, reads EPEVTQTPSHQVTQMGQEVILRCVPISNHLYFYWYRQILGQKVEFLVSFYNNEISEKSEIFDDQFSVERPDGSNFTLKIRSTKLEDSAMYFCASSGSGGVNTEAFFGQGTRLTVV.

The chain joins TRBV7-9 to TRBJ2-7, with 11 bases aligning to TRBD2. Trimming cost V 3 bases and J 0 bases; bases outside gene matches: 13. The CDR3 covers 19 residues. Germline CDR1 SEHNR, CDR2 FQNEAQ (reference sequence). Here the CDR3 DNA reads TGTGCCAGCAGCTTCACTCCCGGGACTAGCGGTCTACGCTCCTACGAGCAGTACTTC. Amino acid sequence: CASSFTPGTSGLRSYEQYF.

CDR3 nucleotides: TGTGCCAGCAGCTCGGGGGGGCTCCTTGAGACAGATACGCAGTATTTT. Amino acids: CASSSGGLLETDTQYF. The genes are TRBV11-2 and TRBJ2-3, with 8 nucleotides matching TRBD2. Germline CDR1 SGHAT, CDR2 FQNNGV. CDR3 length: 16 amino acids. Trimming took 4 bases from V and 3 from J; bases not matched to a gene: 9.

V and J are TRBV18 and TRBJ1-4; 7 nucleotides line up with TRBD1. The trim removed 0 bases at V and 5 bases at J, leaving 3 bases unmatched. The length of the CDR3 is 15 residues. The germline CDR1 and CDR2 sequences are KGHSH and LQKENI. CDR3 coding DNA: TGTGCCAGCTCACCACCGACAGGGAAAAATGAAAAACTGTTTTTT. Translation gives CASSPPTGKNEKLFF. Using reference TRBV18 and TRBJ1-4 for the parts outside the CDR3, the full variable domain is NAGVMQNPRHLVRRRGQEARLRCSPMKGHSHVYWYRQLPEEGLKFMVYLQKENIIDESGMPKERFSAEFPKEGPSILRIQQVVRGDSAAYFCASSPPTGKNEKLFFGSGTQLSVL.

The rearrangement links TRBV7-8 to TRBJ2-5; tentative D call: TRBD1 (7 bases). From germline, CDR1 is SGHVS and CDR2 FQNEAQ. The CDR3 contains 16 residues. V dropped 2 bases and J dropped 5 bases, with 18 bases sitting between them. Here the CDR3 reads CASSLRPTGRSETQYF. The DNA of the CDR3 is TGTGCCAGCAGCTTACGGCCGACAGGGAGGAGTGAGACCCAGTACTTC.

As regards this clone: Other DNA sequences in this specimen translate into the identical CDR3. The chain joins TRBV5-6 to TRBJ1-6; D gene uncertain. CDR1 SGHDT and CDR2 YYEEEE come from the germline V gene. Between the trimmed V and J ends, which lost 2 bases and 9 bases, there was a span of 12 bases. The CDR3 loop spans 14 amino acids. The DNA of the CDR3 is TGTGCCAGCAGCTTTCAGGCTTTGGGTTCACCCCTCCACTTT. Translation: CASSFQALGSPLHF.